This T cell receptor beta chain was sequenced during a study of blood T cell repertoires in COVID-19. About the study: Italy, Spain and the United States were the sources of the convalescent and acute COVID-19 samples.

Clones were read by immunoSEQ multiplex PCR, and TCRdb kept only the in-frame ones, dropping some. Here the sample spans more than 100,000 clones, 79% being singletons. With 4 bases clipped from V and 3 bases from J, the junction kept 2 bases outside the gene matches. Germline values: CDR1 LNHDA, CDR2 SQIVND (reference sequence). CDR3 length equals 13 residues. The sequence was collected from a woman of 80 years or more with acute or convalescent COVID-19. Sequenced: peripheral blood. The rearrangement joins TRBV19 to TRBJ2-5; 7 bases are a match to TRBD1. This chain's CDR3 is CASSTDREETQYF. The CDR3 DNA follows: TGTGCCAGTAGTACCGACAGGGAAGAGACCCAGTACTTC.